These 14 T cell receptor beta chains came from one sample sequenced in a study of blood T cell repertoires in COVID-19. The data were produced by immunoSEQ multiplex PCR, yet TCRdb's version contains in-frame clones alone and is incomplete. This repertoire shows 210,000 or so clones, around nine tenths found once; its top ten account for more than 1.4%. Input material: peripheral blood. The receptors come from a man aged 18 to 30 with active or convalescent COVID-19.

Only one count was recorded for this clone. The junction does not match germline at one end; this may be a read error. The V call is TRBV7-2, the J call TRBJ2-1, with D perhaps TRBD2 (6 bases). Per germline, CDR1 SGHTA and CDR2 FQGNSA. The CDR3 contains 15 residues. The CDR3 coding sequence is TGTGCCAGCAGCTTGGTTGCGCAGGGTCGTAGTGGCGGGATCTTC. Translated, it gives CASSLVAQGRSGGIF.

This chain's CDR3 is CASSLGQGGMNTEAFF. CDR3 in DNA: TGTGCCAGCAGCTTGGGTCAGGGAGGGATGAACACTGAAGCTTTCTTT. The J gene is TRBJ1-1, the V gene TRBV7-9; the D gene is possibly TRBD1 (5 bases). The germline V and J ends were trimmed by 3 bases and 0 bases, with 14 bases remaining between them. The CDR3 totals 16 residues. Germline CDR1 reads SEHNR; CDR2 reads FQNEAQ (reference sequence).

The gene calls are TRBV30 and TRBJ1-2, with 10 bases identical to TRBD1. Losses at the gene ends were 5 bases for V and 6 bases for J; bases not matched to a gene: 15. The CDR3 has 16 amino acids. The germline V gene has CDR1 GTSNPN and CDR2 SVGIG (reference sequence). CDR3 coding DNA: TGTGCCTGGGGGAGGGGACAGGGGATTACCAGGGATGGCTACACCTTC. This codes for CAWGRGQGITRDGYTF.

By frequency in the sample, this clone is medium-sized. This sequence joins TRBV6-2 or TRBV6-3 and TRBJ2-2; 11 bases are a match to TRBD2. Per the germline V gene, CDR1 is MNHEY and CDR2 is SVGEGT. V was clipped by 4 bases and J by 6 bases; unmatched bases: 1. The CDR3 is 14 amino acids. CDR3 nucleotides: TGTGCCAGCAGTTGGACTAGCGGGCCCGGGGAGCTGTTTTTT. This translates into CASSWTSGPGELFF.

In this sample, this clone turned up a few times. Other DNA sequences in this sample translate to the same CDR3. CDR3 DNA: TGTGCCAGCAGCCGGACAGGGGCTGGAAACACCATATATTTT. Protein sequence: CASSRTGAGNTIYF. The chain employs TRBV28 and TRBJ1-3, with TRBD1 matching 9 bases. The V gene end was trimmed by 6 bases and the J gene end by 2 bases; junction bases not matched to a gene: 2. This CDR3 contains 14 residues. In germline, CDR1 is MDHEN, CDR2 SYDVKM.

The chain recombines TRBV12-5 with TRBJ1-1; no definite D call. The germline V and J ends were trimmed by 4 bases and 4 bases, with 10 bases remaining between them. In germline, CDR1 is LGHNT, CDR2 FRNRAP. The CDR3 consists of 13 residues. The CDR3 sequence: CASGSLSGTEAFF. In DNA, the CDR3 is TGTGCTAGTGGTTCCCTCTCAGGCACTGAAGCTTTCTTT.

This clone was seen only a few times. V gene TRBV28 combines with J gene TRBJ1-6; D is perhaps TRBD1 (6 bases). Germline V gene data show CDR1 as MDHEN and CDR2 as SYDVKM. The CDR3 loop spans 12 amino acids. V was shortened by 7 bases and J by 16 bases, with 17 bases between the two germline ends. In DNA form, the CDR3 reads TGTGCCAGCACCTCTCTCCGGGGGGCTCTCCACTTT. Protein: CASTSLRGALHF.

The chain has TRBV28 and TRBJ2-1, with 13 bases aligning to TRBD2. Germline V CDR1 and CDR2: MDHEN, SYDVKM. This CDR3 contains 18 residues. V shed 5 bases, J shed 5 bases, and the junction held 12 bases outside the gene matches. Here the CDR3 reads CASSANPGLAGKNNEQFF. The CDR3 DNA sequence: TGTGCCAGCAGTGCCAACCCGGGACTAGCGGGGAAGAACAATGAGCAGTTCTTC.

This chain connects TRBV7-3 to TRBJ2-2; 12 bases are a match to TRBD1. The CDR3 length is 17 residues. Germline V CDR1 and CDR2: SGHTA, FQGTGA. The V and J ends lost 1 base and 5 bases, in that order; junction bases with no gene match: 5. CDR3 in amino acids: CASSLIGTGGWTGELFF. For the CDR3, the DNA is TGTGCCAGCAGCTTAATCGGGACAGGGGGCTGGACCGGGGAGCTGTTTTTT. Variable domain in full (rest from reference TRBV7-3 and TRBJ2-2): GAGVSQTPSNKVTEKGKYVELRCDPISGHTALYWYRQSLGQGPEFLIYFQGTGAADDSGLPNDRFFAVRPEGSVSTLKIQRTERGDSAVYLCASSLIGTGGWTGELFFGEGSRLTVL.

The chain links TRBV5-5 to TRBJ1-3, with D possibly matching TRBD1 (5 bases). Germline CDR1 reads SGHKS; CDR2 reads YYEKEE (reference sequence). V lost 5 bases to trimming and J lost 4 bases, with 19 bases between them. This CDR3 has 16 residues. CDR3 sequence: CASSLAGPLGGNTIYF. The CDR3 region has the DNA TGTGCCAGCAGTCTCGCGGGGCCCTTGGGAGGAAACACCATATATTTT.

This clone showed up just once. The chain uses TRBV5-1 and TRBJ2-2; 7 bases match TRBD2. With 0 bases clipped from V and 5 bases from J, the junction kept 7 bases outside the gene matches. CDR3 length equals 16 residues. Germline lookup yields CDR1 SGHRS and CDR2 YFSETQ. Here the CDR3 reads CASSLVPSGVTGELFF. The CDR3 coding sequence is TGCGCCAGCAGCTTGGTTCCTAGCGGAGTTACCGGGGAGCTGTTTTTT.

J is TRBJ1-5 and V is TRBV6-5; tentatively, D is TRBD1 (5 bases). Looked up from germline, CDR1 is MNHEY and CDR2 is SVGAGI. Trimming removed 0 bases from V and 5 bases from J, with 8 bases in between. The CDR3 is 14 amino acids. The CDR3 protein is CASSYSRGYQPQHF. The CDR3, as DNA: TGTGCCAGCAGTTACTCAAGGGGCTATCAGCCCCAGCATTTT.

The chain employs TRBV6-5 and TRBJ2-5, with D uncertain. This CDR3 comprises 14 residues. With 2 bases removed from V and 2 bases from J, the gap between germline ends came to 9 bases. CDR1 is MNHEY and CDR2 is SVGAGI in the germline V gene. CDR3 nucleotide sequence: TGTGCCAGCAGTTACGGCTCAGTTCAAGAGACCCAGTACTTC. This codes for CASSYGSVQETQYF.

V gene TRBV30 combines with J gene TRBJ2-3, with 10 bases that match TRBD1. From germline, CDR1 is GTSNPN and CDR2 SVGIG (reference sequence). The CDR3 loop spans 15 amino acids. J gave up 3 bases and V 2 bases, and 5 bases lay outside the gene matches. The CDR3 sequence: CAWSPGQGETDTQYF. CDR3 bases: TGTGCCTGGAGTCCAGGACAGGGGGAGACAGATACGCAGTATTTT.